These T cell receptor beta chains were read from a single sample in a study of CD8 T cells in ankylosing spondylitis. TCRdb reprocessed the 5' RACE reads via MiXCR and lists one record per CDR3 protein. The sample gives 200,000 to 300,000 distinct CDR3 sequences, over 9.5% of which show up once; around 2.6% is in the top ten. Material for sequencing was blood, either unsorted or a sorted T cell fraction (not recorded which). The source is a male donor with ankylosing spondylitis or in good health (not recorded which). The CDR3 runs from the conserved cysteine through the conserved F or W. A D gene is named only where the DNA matches it firmly. Clone size is given for some rows only: seen once, a few or many times, or a class if the clone is expanded.

d_call	clone_size	v_call	j_call	cdr3_aa	cdr3_nt
NA	few	TRBV30	TRBJ2-7	CAWTGVPYEQYF	TGTGCCTGGACAGGGGTCCCCTACGAGCAGTACTTC
NA	many	TRBV5-1	TRBJ2-1	CASSATIPYNEQFF	TGCGCCAGCAGCGCCACCATCCCCTACAATGAGCAGTTCTTC
NA	many	TRBV7-2	TRBJ2-7	CASRSDYEQYF	TGTGCCAGCAGGTCTGACTACGAGCAGTACTTC
NA	NA	TRBV29-1	TRBJ2-3	CSVGPGGDTQYF	TGCAGCGTGGGACCCGGCGGGGATACGCAGTATTTT
NA	many	TRBV10-3	TRBJ2-7	CAISEQTYEQYF	TGTGCCATCAGTGAGCAAACCTACGAGCAGTACTTC
NA	many	TRBV3-1	TRBJ2-7	CASSQEVRSSYEQYF	TGTGCCAGCAGCCAAGAGGTCAGGAGCTCCTACGAGCAGTACTTC
NA	once	TRBV20-1	TRBJ2-7	CSARDGRSRGRYEQYF	TGCAGTGCTAGAGATGGTAGGAGCAGGGGGAGGTACGAGCAGTACTTC
NA	few	TRBV5-4	TRBJ1-1	CASSLGMDKGTEAFF	TGTGCCAGCAGCTTGGGAATGGACAAGGGCACTGAAGCTTTCTTT
NA	NA	TRBV9	TRBJ1-2	CASSVDPGVGSYGYTF	TGTGCCAGCAGCGTAGATCCCGGGGTCGGAAGCTATGGCTACACCTTC
TRBD2	few	TRBV29-1	TRBJ2-1	CSALGRGSGKDEQFF	TGCAGCGCCCTAGGGCGTGGTAGCGGGAAGGATGAGCAGTTCTTC
TRBD1	many	TRBV3-1	TRBJ2-1	CASSPLLKGQGVNEQFF	TGTGCCAGCAGCCCCTTATTAAAGGGACAGGGGGTTAATGAGCAGTTCTTC
NA	few	TRBV7-2	TRBJ1-4	CASSSTPGVWDEKLFF	TGTGCCAGCAGCTCAACTCCAGGGGTCTGGGATGAAAAACTGTTTTTT
NA	many	TRBV20-1	TRBJ2-7	CSAGRTESSYEQYF	TGCAGTGCTGGACGGACAGAGAGCTCCTACGAGCAGTACTTC
TRBD1	few	TRBV11-2	TRBJ2-2	CASSLKMAGGAGNTGELFF	TGTGCCAGCAGCTTAAAAATGGCAGGGGGCGCGGGGAACACCGGGGAGCTGTTTTTT
NA	many	TRBV7-2	TRBJ2-2	CASSPILGQNTGELFF	TGTGCCAGCAGCCCCATATTGGGCCAGAACACCGGGGAGCTGTTTTTT
TRBD2	few	TRBV2	TRBJ2-1	CASSSPGDLAGVDNEQFF	TGTGCCAGCAGCTCCCCGGGGGATCTAGCGGGAGTTGACAATGAGCAGTTCTTC
NA	many	TRBV3-1	TRBJ2-1	CASSQGGVRNEQFF	TGTGCCAGCAGCCAAGGTGGAGTTCGCAATGAGCAGTTCTTC
TRBD1	NA	TRBV29-1	TRBJ2-5	CSVRDRAFSETQYF	TGCAGCGTGCGGGACAGGGCGTTCTCGGAGACCCAGTACTTC
TRBD1	NA	TRBV15	TRBJ2-7	CATSRSTGTGDEQYF	TGTGCCACCAGCAGATCCACCGGGACAGGGGACGAGCAGTACTTC
NA	many	TRBV5-1	TRBJ2-2	CASSLNAVGAGELFF	TGCGCCAGCAGCTTGAATGCGGTCGGGGCCGGGGAGCTGTTTTTT
TRBD1	NA	TRBV6-1	TRBJ1-1	CASKRTGANTEAFF	TGTGCCAGCAAAAGGACAGGGGCGAACACTGAAGCTTTCTTT
NA	few	TRBV7-9	TRBJ1-5	CASSPVVGNQPQHF	TGTGCCAGCAGCCCGGTGGTTGGCAATCAGCCCCAGCATTTT
TRBD2	NA	TRBV11-1	TRBJ2-3	CASSLGGASGGIADTQYF	TGTGCCAGCAGCTTAGGTGGGGCCAGCGGGGGGATCGCAGATACGCAGTATTTT
NA	NA	TRBV2	TRBJ2-2	CASSPPGKLFF	TGTGCCAGCAGCCCTCCCGGGAAGCTGTTTTTT
TRBD1	many	TRBV5-1	TRBJ2-5	CASSLQGIQETQYF	TGCGCCAGCAGCTTACAGGGGATCCAAGAGACCCAGTACTTC
NA	many	TRBV20-1	TRBJ1-5	CSAPPTASNQPQHF	TGCAGTGCTCCCCCGACAGCTAGCAATCAGCCCCAGCATTTT
NA	many	TRBV5-1	TRBJ2-3	CASSHNRDSRRYF	TGCGCCAGCAGCCACAATCGGGACTCTCGACGGTATTTT
NA	many	TRBV9	TRBJ1-4	CASSPRRGVEKLFF	TGTGCCAGCAGCCCCAGGAGGGGGGTTGAAAAACTGTTTTTT
TRBD2	many	TRBV11-2	TRBJ2-1	CASSRTLAGFNEQFF	TGTGCCAGCAGCCGAACCCTAGCGGGGTTCAATGAGCAGTTCTTC
TRBD2	once	TRBV30	TRBJ2-1	CAWSAAPLLAVSYNAQFF	TGTGCCTGGAGTGCGGCACCGCTACTAGCGGTTTCCTACAATGCGCAGTTCTTC
TRBD1	NA	TRBV4-1	TRBJ2-5	CASSQYTGVGRETQYF	TGCGCCAGCAGCCAATATACAGGGGTCGGGCGGGAGACCCAGTACTTC
NA	many	TRBV20-1	TRBJ2-5	CSATGLETQYF	TGCAGTGCTACAGGGTTGGAGACCCAGTACTTC
NA	many	TRBV12-3/TRBV12-4	TRBJ2-7	CASSSYRGGEQYF	TGTGCCAGCAGTTCGTACAGGGGGGGCGAGCAGTACTTC
NA	many	TRBV30	TRBJ2-3	CAWSGETGNIPDTQYF	TGTGCCTGGAGTGGGGAAACAGGGAATATCCCAGATACGCAGTATTTT
NA	many	TRBV10-3	TRBJ2-2	CAISQGVSTGELFF	TGTGCCATCAGTCAGGGAGTAAGCACCGGGGAGCTGTTTTTT
NA	NA	TRBV2	TRBJ2-1	CASRQTRTAYNEQFF	TGTGCCAGCAGGCAGACCAGAACCGCCTACAATGAGCAGTTCTTC
TRBD1	many	TRBV7-9	TRBJ2-1	CASSSGQGFNEQFF	TGTGCCAGCAGCTCCGGACAGGGGTTCAATGAGCAGTTCTTC